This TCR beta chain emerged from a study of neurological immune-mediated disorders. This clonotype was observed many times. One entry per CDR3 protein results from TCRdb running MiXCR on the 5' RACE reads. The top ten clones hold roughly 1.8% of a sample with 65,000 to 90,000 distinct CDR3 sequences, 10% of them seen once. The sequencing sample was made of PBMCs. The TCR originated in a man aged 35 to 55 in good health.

The CDR3 protein is CATSRGPLGGLENEQYF. The CDR3 nucleotides are TGTGCCACCAGCCGAGGCCCGCTGGGCGGGCTCGAGAACGAGCAGTACTTC. This chain uses TRBV15 with TRBJ2-7, with a possible D match to TRBD2 (5 bases). V was clipped by 5 bases and J by 5 bases, with 25 bases between them. In germline, CDR1 is LNHNV, CDR2 YYDKDF (reference sequence). The CDR3 length is 17 residues. Full variable domain (missing parts from reference TRBV15 and TRBJ2-7): DAMVIQNPRYQVTQFGKPVTLSCSQTLNHNVMYWYQQKSSQAPKLLFHYYDKDFNNEADTPDNFQSRRPNTSFCFLDIRSPGLGDTAMYLCATSRGPLGGLENEQYFGPGTRLTVT.